This is a list of T cell receptor beta chains from one sample in a study of T cell repertoires in cytomegalovirus infection. TCRdb processed the reads anew with MiXCR; each CDR3 protein has one entry. The table records about 770,000 distinct CDR3 sequences, 25% to 35% of them present only once. Their cognate antigens are unknown. The sequenced sample was cultured CD8+ T cells from PBMCs, obtained from culture after CMV antigen stimulation. These receptors were collected from a human donor in good health (CMV status not recorded). Some clones in this sample may be carry-over from other donors' samples. The CDR3 runs from the conserved cysteine through the conserved F or W.

TRBJ1-2 TRBV27 CASRPRVLERGYTF
TRBJ2-3 TRBV11-3 CASSLDGGHLWTSGGSGVTQYF
TRBJ1-2 TRBV29-1 CSVETDGGYTF
TRBJ1-4 TRBV12-3/TRBV12-4 CASSLRAGGEKLFF
TRBJ1-1 TRBV9 CASRDRQGSTEAFF
TRBJ1-3 TRBV2 CASIGQLSGNTIYF
TRBJ2-1 TRBV5-4 CASRDGGNSYNEQFF
TRBJ2-1 TRBV2 CASSYTGEQFF
TRBJ1-1 TRBV29-1 CSVEFAPASNTEAFF
TRBJ1-5 TRBV27 CASSSGAHGQPQHF
TRBJ1-5 TRBV25-1 CASSDPDRGPAQPQHF
TRBJ1-5 TRBV7-2 CASSLGAQSQHF
TRBJ2-7 TRBV12-3/TRBV12-4 CASSLGPHYEQYF
TRBJ2-5 TRBV28 CASSSLDREGETQYF
TRBJ2-1 TRBV11-2 CASSLDQTVISYNEQFF